Below, 14 T cell receptor beta chains from the same sample are listed, as sequenced in a study of circulating and synovial CD4+ cells in juvenile arthritis. Clones were sequenced by immunoSEQ multiplex PCR, and TCRdb holds only the in-frame ones, with some missing. The table records more than 30,000 clones, roughly 93% of them present only once. The sequencing input was CD4+ T cells from blood. These receptor sequences come from a human donor with juvenile idiopathic arthritis.

This chain connects TRBV4-1 to TRBJ2-1, with a possible D match to TRBD2 (6 bases). There are 16 residues in the CDR3. Germline assignment: CDR1 MGHRA and CDR2 YSYEKL. Trimming pared 3 bases from V and 2 bases from J, leaving 14 bases between. The CDR3 loop is CASSQQLAGPYNEQFF. In nucleotides, the CDR3 is TGCGCCAGCAGCCAGCAACTAGCAGGCCCCTACAATGAGCAGTTCTTC.

The chain employs TRBV25-1 and TRBJ1-1; D is unclear. V was trimmed by 1 base and J by 1 base, leaving 10 bases between them. The CDR3 consists of 15 residues. From germline, CDR1 is MGHDK and CDR2 SYGVNS. CDR3 bases: TGTGCCAGCAGTGAATTGCGGGGAGAGAACACTGAAGCTTTCTTT. Translating it yields CASSELRGENTEAFF.

The chain has TRBV10-2 and TRBJ2-5; tentatively, D is TRBD1 (6 bases). From germline, CDR1 is WSHSY and CDR2 SAAADI. V was pared by 5 bases and J by 3 bases, with 10 bases between. This CDR3 spans 13 amino acids. CDR3 bases: TGCGCCAGCAGTTTTGGGACAAAAGAGACCCAGTACTTC. Translating gives CASSFGTKETQYF.

V and J are TRBV6-5 and TRBJ1-2; no definite D call. Looked up from germline, CDR1 is MNHEY and CDR2 is SVGAGI. This CDR3 spans 10 amino acids. Trimming left V 5 bases short and J 11 bases short, with 9 bases between. CDR3 loop: CASSEVQYTF. Written as DNA, the CDR3 is TGTGCCAGCAGTGAAGTCCAGTACACCTTC.

The genes are TRBV7-9 and TRBJ1-2; 10 bases line up with TRBD1. Germline V gene sequence: CDR1 SEHNR, CDR2 FQNEAQ (reference sequence). This CDR3 comprises 14 residues. V gave up 3 bases and J gave up 8 bases; unmatched junction bases: 6. The CDR3 spells CASSLGDRGNGYTF. DNA for the CDR3: TGTGCCAGCAGCTTGGGGGACAGGGGAAACGGCTACACCTTC.

The gene calls are TRBV30 and TRBJ2-3; tentative D call: TRBD2 (5 bases). The CDR3 is 15 amino acids. Germline CDR1 is GTSNPN and CDR2 is SVGIG (reference sequence). V lost 0 bases to trimming and J lost 3 bases, with 13 bases between them. The chain's CDR3 is CAWSVPADVTDTQYF. CDR3 bases: TGTGCCTGGAGTGTACCAGCGGATGTAACAGATACGCAGTATTTT.

V usage is TRBV27 and J usage is TRBJ2-1; possibly TRBD1 for D (5 bases). Trimming removed 4 bases at V and 3 bases at J, with 13 bases between. Germline-derived CDR1 and CDR2 are MNHEY and SMNVEV (reference sequence). CDR3 size: 15 residues. CDR3: CASSSILRDYNEQFF. CDR3 sequence (DNA): TGTGCCAGCAGTTCCATCCTCAGGGACTACAATGAGCAGTTCTTC.

The gene calls are TRBV2 and TRBJ2-7, with TRBD2 as a possible D gene (5 bases). Germline V CDR1 and CDR2: SNHLY, FYNNEI. V shed 0 bases and J shed 5 bases, with 14 bases lying between them. The CDR3 runs to 15 residues. CDR3 amino acids: CASSEALTGNHEQYF. DNA of the CDR3: TGTGCCAGCAGTGAAGCGCTTACGGGAAACCACGAGCAGTACTTC.

This chain connects TRBV7-3 to TRBJ2-2; D is possibly TRBD1 (6 bases). The CDR3 is 17 residues long. The V end lost 9 bases, the J end lost 2 bases, and 22 bases lay between the germline ends. Germline assignment: CDR1 SGHTA and CDR2 FQGTGA. Here the CDR3 DNA reads TGTGCCAGTATGGTCCCAGGGGCGAAGCTTAACACCGGGGAGCTGTTTTTT. Its translation: CASMVPGAKLNTGELFF.

The chain uses TRBV30 and TRBJ2-7; 12 bases map to TRBD2. This CDR3 comprises 19 residues. Germline CDR1 is GTSNPN and CDR2 is SVGIG (reference sequence). J gave up 6 bases and V 1 base, and 19 bases lay outside the gene matches. This CDR3 reads CAWSDLGLAGLRLYGEQYF. The DNA of the CDR3 is TGTGCCTGGAGTGACCTGGGACTAGCGGGTCTTCGCCTCTACGGCGAGCAGTACTTC.

Here the CDR3 reads CASSSQGADYGYTF. DNA for the CDR3: TGCGCCAGCAGCTCACAGGGGGCGGACTATGGCTACACCTTC. The chain recombines TRBV5-1 with TRBJ1-2; 9 bases line up with TRBD1. CDR1 and CDR2 from the germline V gene are SGHRS and YFSETQ. The CDR3 is 14 residues long. The J segment lost 3 bases and the V segment lost 3 bases, leaving 3 bases of the junction unmatched.

The chain is built from TRBV2 and TRBJ2-7; no clear D. The V end lost 6 bases, the J end lost 2 bases, and 11 bases lay between the germline ends. This CDR3 spans 13 amino acids. Looked up from germline, CDR1 is SNHLY and CDR2 is FYNNEI. The CDR3 coding sequence is TGTGCCAGCAGAGACACTCAAACCTACGAGCAGTACTTC. Translation gives CASRDTQTYEQYF. The variable domain in full, with the rest retrieved from reference TRBV2 and TRBJ2-7, is EPEVTQTPSHQVTQMGQEVILRCVPISNHLYFYWYRQILGQKVEFLVSFYNNEISEKSEIFDDQFSVERPDGSNFTLKIRSTKLEDSAMYFCASRDTQTYEQYFGPGTRLTVT.

This chain uses TRBV7-3 with TRBJ2-1, with 10 bases matching TRBD1. Unmatched junction bases numbered 2, after V lost 2 bases and J lost 4 bases. The germline CDR1 and CDR2 sequences are SGHTA and FQGTGA. This CDR3 spans 15 amino acids. The CDR3 DNA reads TGTGCCAGCAGCTTATCGGGACAGGGGTACAATGAGCAGTTCTTC. Amino acid sequence: CASSLSGQGYNEQFF.

The chain combines TRBV5-8 with TRBJ1-5, with TRBD1 identical over 10 bases. The germline V gene encodes CDR1 SGHTS and CDR2 YDEGEE. The length of the CDR3 is 17 residues. Trimming took 4 bases from V and 0 from J; bases not matched to a gene: 7. CDR3 residues: CASSRGTGDFSNQPQHF. CDR3 nucleotide sequence: TGTGCCAGCAGCCGAGGGACAGGGGACTTTAGCAATCAGCCCCAGCATTTT.